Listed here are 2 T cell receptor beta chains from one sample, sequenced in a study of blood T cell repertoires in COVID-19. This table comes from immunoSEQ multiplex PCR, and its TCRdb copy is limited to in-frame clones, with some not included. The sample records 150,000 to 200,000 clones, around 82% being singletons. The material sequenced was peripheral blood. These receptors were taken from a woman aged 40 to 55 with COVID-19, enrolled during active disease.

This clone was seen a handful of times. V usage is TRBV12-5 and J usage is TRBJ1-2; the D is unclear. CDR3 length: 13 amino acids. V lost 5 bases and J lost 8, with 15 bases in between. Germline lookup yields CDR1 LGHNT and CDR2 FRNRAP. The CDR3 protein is CASGPETPRGYTF. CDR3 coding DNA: TGTGCTAGTGGTCCGGAGACCCCCCGGGGCTACACCTTC.

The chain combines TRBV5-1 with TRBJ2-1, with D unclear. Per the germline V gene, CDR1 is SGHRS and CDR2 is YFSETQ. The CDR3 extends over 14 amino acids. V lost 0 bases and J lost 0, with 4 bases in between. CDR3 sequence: CASSLGSSYNEQFF. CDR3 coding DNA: TGCGCCAGCAGCTTGGGCAGCTCCTACAATGAGCAGTTCTTC.